This entry is about one T cell receptor beta chain. The target of this receptor is not known. No clone much larger than this one lies a single base away; base qualities are absent. The immunoSEQ Assay was used to sequence TCR beta CDR3 regions from DNA. Concerning the study's data processing: To compute T cell density, TCR beta template counts were normalized to usable DNA, which was estimated by amplifying housekeeping genes. Richness was estimated with the preseqR package, extrapolating to 400,000 templates for PBMC samples and 120,000 templates for tissue samples. Clonality was defined as one minus Pielou's evenness. Tissue-enriched TCRs were identified by differential abundance testing using productive amino-acid clonotypes, minimum total count 5 and alpha 0.1. The Jaccard Index and the Morisita Overlap Index were used to measure repertoire overlap between compartments. GLIPH grouped TCR beta CDR3s together with public tetramer-defined viral CDR3s, and a viral motif had to include at least three viral sequences and show V-gene enrichment. The immuneACCESS repertoire file appears here via TCRdb, limited to in-frame rearrangements. These files lack a portion of the clones; in checked studies, under half of the deficit traces to unresolved V genes, and the cause of the others is not known. That table furnishes V, J and clone size, whereas the DNA furnished D and trimming. Counted in this sample were 10,000 to 15,000 clones; 86% of them appeared once. The biggest ten clones account for less than 75% of the sample.

This sample is part of a study of T cells in localized non-small cell lung cancer (dated by TCRdb to 2020 to 2021). About the investigation overall: The study analyzed T cell repertoires of 200 to 250 early-stage NSCLC patients, comparing tumors and uninvolved tumor-adjacent lungs. All 220 or so NSCLC patients in the cohort were treatment-naive and had localized lung tumors that were resected. NSCLC patients had a mean age of approximately 70 years, and fewer than 150 were male and around 99 female.

V and J lose 10 bases and 12 bases, and a span of 13 bases separates them. Looking up the germline V gene yields CDR1 MNHNS and CDR2 SASEGT. The CDR3 contains 11 residues, cysteine and phenylalanine counted. The CDR3 DNA has 33 bases and is translated from base 1. Here is what the overall study found, with its caveats: Because the study design was exploratory, TCR variables were selected using unadjusted p-values without false-discovery rate correction. A median of 57 of the top 100 tumor clones turned up in the paired uninvolved adjacent lung, and around 27 of those clones also ranked among the top 100 of that same adjacent lung. Because multi-region tumor sequencing was not done, intratumor heterogeneity could not be ruled out. Longer overall survival was associated with higher blood T cell density, whereas shorter survival was associated with higher adjacent-lung clonality. Uninvolved tumor-adjacent lung showed the highest T cell clonality, higher than tumor, which suggests more focused antigenic responses in the adjacent lung.

At diagnosis, peripheral blood, uninvolved tumor-adjacent lung and tumor were collected and stored as a combination of fresh-frozen and FFPE material. Blood samples were analyzed as peripheral blood mononuclear cells for TCR repertoire profiling. Rearrangement joined TRBV6-1 to TRBJ1-6; D gene: possibly TRBD1, on 6 matching bases. The source was peripheral blood, collected before any cancer treatment. The receptor was isolated from an older male donor with stage III lung adenocarcinoma. Here is the DNA: TGTGCCACCGACAGGTCCGGACCCCTCCACTTT. Its translation reads: CATDRSGPLHF.